A selection of T cell receptor beta chains follows, all from one sample in a study of post-analysis software for immune sequencing data. MiXCR, run by TCRdb on the PCR reads, gives a single entry per CDR3 protein. The profile shows 700,000 to 800,000 distinct CDR3 sequences, about 27% of them singletons. Sequencing was performed on blood. The receptors come from a girl between 10 and 17 years old with multiple sclerosis. CDR3s include the opening cysteine and the closing phenylalanine or tryptophan. Each record gives: D gene, CDR3 length, V gene, clone size, J gene, CDR3 DNA, CDR3 protein. The D gene is left open where the match is weak. Some rows mark clone size as missing; the rest say once, few, many or name a class of expanded clone.

.	12	TRBV9	.	TRBJ2-5	TGTGCCAGCAGCGTAGGTGCGGAGACCCAGTACTTC	CASSVGAETQYF
TRBD1	15	TRBV20-1	.	TRBJ2-5	TGCAGTGCTAGAGATCGTGACAGGGGGGCAGAGACCCAGTACTTC	CSARDRDRGAETQYF
.	16	TRBV7-2	few	TRBJ2-3	TGTGCCAGCAGCTTAGTGCTCGACCCCAGCACAGATACGCAGTATTTT	CASSLVLDPSTDTQYF
.	12	TRBV7-2	.	TRBJ1-5	TGTGCCAGCAGCTCCACATCACAGCCCCAGCATTTT	CASSSTSQPQHF
TRBD2	15	TRBV27	few	TRBJ2-5	TGTGCCAGCAGTTTTCGCCTAGCGGACCAAGAGACCCAGTACTTC	CASSFRLADQETQYF
TRBD1	15	TRBV12-5	.	TRBJ1-4	TGTGCTAGTGGTCAAAACAGGGGTCGCAATGAAAAACTGTTTTTT	CASGQNRGRNEKLFF
.	17	TRBV7-8	.	TRBJ2-2	TGTGCCAGCAGCCCTTACCGAACAGGGAAGAACACCGGGGAGCTGTTTTTT	CASSPYRTGKNTGELFF
.	12	TRBV20-1	.	TRBJ2-7	TGCAGTGCTAGATTCCAGGGCCACGAGCAGTACTTC	CSARFQGHEQYF
.	17	TRBV13	.	TRBJ1-6	TGTGCCAGCAGCCATAATAGGGACGGGTCTTCGGGGTCACCCCTCCACTTT	CASSHNRDGSSGSPLHF
.	14	TRBV7-8	.	TRBJ2-1	TGTGCCAGCACCCAGGGTTACTCCTACAATGAGCAGTTCTTC	CASTQGYSYNEQFF